The 19 T cell receptor beta chains presented below share a single source sample, sequenced in a study of cytomegalovirus exposure and HLA in healthy donors. The assay was immunoSEQ multiplex PCR, and TCRdb's table has in-frame clones only and misses some. Among about 140,000 clones listed, roughly 90% were seen once. Material: PBMCs. The receptors shown here come from a young man in good health and CMV-seronegative.

This clone occurred a few times. This chain joins TRBV5-1 and TRBJ2-7; TRBD2 aligns across 8 bases. The CDR3 consists of 16 residues. The germline V gene encodes CDR1 SGHRS and CDR2 YFSETQ. V dropped 0 bases and J dropped 2; count of bases not matched to a gene: 7. This CDR3 is CASSLAERAGAYEQYF. CDR3 nucleotide sequence: TGCGCCAGCAGCTTGGCCGAAAGAGCGGGGGCCTACGAGCAGTACTTC.

The chain recombines TRBV7-2 with TRBJ2-7; 7 nucleotides line up with TRBD1. The V gene end was trimmed by 5 bases and the J gene end by 2 bases; junction bases not matched to a gene: 6. CDR3 length: 14 amino acids. Germline values: CDR1 SGHTA, CDR2 FQGNSA. Here the CDR3 reads CASSPGTVPYEQYF. The DNA for the CDR3 is TGTGCCAGCAGCCCTGGGACAGTGCCCTACGAGCAGTACTTC.

The chain has TRBV4-3 and TRBJ2-1; D ambiguous. V shed 0 bases and J shed 4 bases, with 19 bases lying between them. The germline CDR1 and CDR2 sequences are LGHNA and YSLEER. The CDR3 runs 18 residues. In nucleotides, the CDR3 is TGCGCCAGCAGCCAAGATTTATCAGCGTCCTCCACTTACAATGAGCAGTTCTTC. This codes for CASSQDLSASSTYNEQFF.

The chain uses TRBV6-5 and TRBJ2-5, with TRBD2 matching over 8 bases. V trimming: 8 bases; J trimming: 4 bases; junction bases outside the gene matches: 9. The length of the CDR3 is 14 residues. Germline CDR1 and CDR2: MNHEY and SVGAGI. The DNA for the CDR3 is TGTGCCAGCTTTTCCGCGGGGGGTGGAGAGACCCAGTACTTC. Amino acid sequence: CASFSAGGGETQYF.

The chain employs TRBV10-3 and TRBJ2-1; 10 bases align to TRBD2. The CDR3 totals 19 residues. CDR1 and CDR2 (germline): ENHRY, SYGVKD. V trimming: 3 bases; J trimming: 8 bases; junction bases outside the gene matches: 19. The CDR3 DNA is TGTGCCATCAGTGACTCAACGTGGGGCAGCGGGGGGGCCATGCATGAGCAGTTCTTC. This sequence encodes CAISDSTWGSGGAMHEQFF.

The chain has TRBV27 and TRBJ2-7; no reliable D call. The CDR3 totals 17 residues. Deletions cut 3 bases from V and 6 bases from J, with 24 bases between. CDR1 and CDR2 from the germline V gene are MNHEY and SMNVEV (reference sequence). The CDR3 DNA reads TGTGCCAGCAGTTTTATCGCGGATCGCTTAGCTTTAAGCGAGCAGTACTTC. Its translation is CASSFIADRLALSEQYF.

The CDR3 DNA sequence: TGTGCCAGCAGCCTTGGGACAGCTCTGTACTTC. It yields the protein CASSLGTALYF. This rearrangement joins TRBV5-6 to TRBJ2-7, with 7 bases lining up with TRBD1. The CDR3 runs to 11 residues. V lost 4 bases, J lost 12 bases, and 7 bases stayed unmatched. Germline CDR1 SGHDT, CDR2 YYEEEE.

The V gene is TRBV6-1, the J gene TRBJ1-2, with 9 bases fitting TRBD1. The J segment lost 3 bases and the V segment lost 4 bases, leaving 3 bases of the junction unmatched. Germline values: CDR1 MNHNS, CDR2 SASEGT. The CDR3 runs to 14 residues. CDR3 coding DNA: TGTGCCAGCAGTGTTACAGGGGGCGACTATGGCTACACCTTC. It yields the protein CASSVTGGDYGYTF.

The chain carries TRBV27 and TRBJ2-4; D is unclear. Looked up from germline, CDR1 is MNHEY and CDR2 is SMNVEV (reference sequence). The CDR3 covers 13 residues. V was pared by 10 bases and J by 3 bases, with 13 bases between. Written as DNA, the CDR3 is TGTGCCACCAGACCGCTAGACAAAAACATTCAGTACTTC. It codes for CATRPLDKNIQYF.

The chain is built from TRBV28 and TRBJ2-1, with 11 bases aligning to TRBD1. The length of the CDR3 is 16 residues. Trimming took 4 bases from V and 6 from J; bases not matched to a gene: 8. Germline CDR1 and CDR2: MDHEN and SYDVKM. Written as DNA, the CDR3 is TGTGCCAGCAGTTCATTGGGGGGGACAGGGGGCAATGAGCAGTTCTTC. Amino acid sequence: CASSSLGGTGGNEQFF.

This clone was picked up a small number of times. The CDR3 DNA follows: TGTGCCTGGAGTGCGACAGGGACCACCTACGAGCAGTACTTC. Amino acid sequence: CAWSATGTTYEQYF. The chain is built from TRBV30 and TRBJ2-7; TRBD1 aligns across 7 bases. The V and J ends lost 1 base and 2 bases, in that order; junction bases with no gene match: 5. The CDR3 runs 14 residues. Germline CDR1 is GTSNPN and CDR2 is SVGIG (reference sequence).

V is TRBV6-1 and J is TRBJ1-1; D ambiguous. The germline V gene has CDR1 MNHNS and CDR2 SASEGT. V lost 4 bases to trimming and J lost 7 bases, with 7 bases between them. The CDR3 is made up of 11 amino acids. The CDR3 here is CASSVSVEAFF. The CDR3 bases are TGTGCCAGCAGTGTTTCAGTTGAAGCTTTCTTT.

The chain joins TRBV6-5 to TRBJ1-2, with no clear D. Trimming shortened V by 0 bases and J by 5 bases, and 10 bases separated the two germline ends. This CDR3 is 14 amino acids long. Looked up from germline, CDR1 is MNHEY and CDR2 is SVGAGI. The chain's CDR3 is CASSYSPGRYGYTF. The CDR3 nucleotides are TGTGCCAGCAGTTACTCGCCGGGGAGATATGGCTACACCTTC.

In DNA form, the CDR3 reads TGTGCCAGTGGGCCGCTAGCGGGGGGTGAAAACATTCAGTACTTC. Protein: CASGPLAGGENIQYF. The gene calls are TRBV19 and TRBJ2-4; 11 bases match TRBD2. Germline loops: CDR1 LNHDA, CDR2 SQIVND (reference sequence). The CDR3 totals 15 residues. V lost 8 bases and J lost 5; bases outside the gene matches: 8.

The chain employs TRBV15 and TRBJ2-5; no clear D gene. This CDR3 region has 15 residues. V lost 0 bases and J lost 5, with 13 bases in between. Looked up from germline, CDR1 is LNHNV and CDR2 is YYDKDF (reference sequence). The CDR3 region has the DNA TGTGCCACCAGCAGAGATAAAGTGACCGGGGAGACCCAGTACTTC. Protein sequence: CATSRDKVTGETQYF.

This chain uses TRBV2 with TRBJ2-2; 13 positions agree with TRBD2. This CDR3 region has 18 residues. J gave up 7 bases and V 5 bases, and 13 bases lay outside the gene matches. Germline CDR1 is SNHLY and CDR2 is FYNNEI. In nucleotides, the CDR3 is TGTGCCAGCAGTCTACTAGCGGGGGGGCTGCTTGGGGACGGGGAGCTGTTTTTT. Residues: CASSLLAGGLLGDGELFF.

CDR3 sequence (DNA): TGTGCCAGCAGCCCTCCGGGACACCCCAACTATGGCTACACCTTC. Its protein is CASSPPGHPNYGYTF. V is TRBV14 and J is TRBJ1-2; perhaps TRBD1 as D (6 bases). Germline V gives CDR1 SGHDN, CDR2 FVKESK. CDR3 length: 15 amino acids. V was trimmed by 4 bases and J by 2 bases, leaving 14 bases between them. Drawing the rest from reference TRBV14 and TRBJ1-2, the complete variable domain is EAGVTQFPSHSVIEKGQTVTLRCDPISGHDNLYWYRRVMGKEIKFLLHFVKESKQDESGMPNNRFLAERTGGTYSTLKVQPAELEDSGVYFCASSPPGHPNYGYTFGSGTRLTVV.

This chain links TRBV4-1 with TRBJ2-7, with a tentative D call TRBD1 (6 bases). The CDR3 runs 14 residues. Germline CDR1 MGHRA, CDR2 YSYEKL. Trimming left V 1 base short and J 2 bases short, with 9 bases between. The CDR3 region is CASSQAGAAYEQYF. Here the CDR3 DNA reads TGCGCCAGCAGCCAAGCAGGGGCCGCCTACGAGCAGTACTTC.

The V call is TRBV7-9, the J call TRBJ2-7; 8 bases are shared with TRBD2. J was trimmed by 3 bases and V by 0 bases; bases with no gene match: 1. The germline gives CDR1 SEHNR, CDR2 FQNEAQ (reference sequence). This CDR3 is 14 amino acids long. CDR3 nucleotide sequence: TGTGCCAGCAGCTTAGCGCTAGCGGGCTACGAGCAGTACTTC. Translation: CASSLALAGYEQYF.